The 16 T cell receptor beta chains given below trace back to one sample, sequenced in a study of blood T cell repertoires in COVID-19. The assay was immunoSEQ multiplex PCR, and TCRdb's table has in-frame clones only and misses some. The table includes about 300,000 clones, approximately 85% detected once. The sequencing sample was made of peripheral blood. These receptors were taken from a woman in her forties or fifties with acute or convalescent COVID-19.

Of note for this clone: This same CDR3 is encoded by further DNA sequences in the sample. The chain recombines TRBV9 with TRBJ2-3; D gene unclear. Germline-derived CDR1 and CDR2 are SGDLS and YYNGEE. V was clipped by 4 bases and J by 0 bases, with 3 bases between them. The CDR3 spans 12 residues. Written as DNA, the CDR3 is TGTGCCAGCAGCCGGAGCACAGATACGCAGTATTTT. Residues: CASSRSTDTQYF.

J is TRBJ2-7 and V is TRBV4-3; TRBD1 matches at 7 bases. After removal of 0 bases from V and 4 bases from J, the junction contained 9 bases not matched to a gene. CDR1 and CDR2 (germline): LGHNA, YSLEER. The CDR3 length is 16 residues. The CDR3 sequence: CASSQDRGGQVYEQYF. CDR3 DNA: TGCGCCAGCAGCCAAGATAGAGGGGGCCAGGTATACGAGCAGTACTTC.

The chain has TRBV11-2 and TRBJ2-2; TRBD1 is a possible D gene (5 bases). This CDR3 has 16 amino acids. In germline, CDR1 is SGHAT, CDR2 FQNNGV. V dropped 1 base and J dropped 6 bases, with 15 bases sitting between them. The CDR3 DNA reads as TGTGCCAGCAGCTTAGTCGCCAGGGCGTACGCCGGGGAGCTGTTTTTT. Its protein is CASSLVARAYAGELFF.

This chain joins TRBV28 and TRBJ2-3; weak D call: TRBD1 (5 bases). Looked up from germline, CDR1 is MDHEN and CDR2 is SYDVKM. The CDR3 length is 14 residues. Trimming shortened V by 1 base and J by 4 bases, and 9 bases separated the two germline ends. The CDR3: CASSLSQAPDTQYF. Written as DNA, the CDR3 is TGTGCCAGCAGTTTATCACAGGCCCCAGATACGCAGTATTTT.

The chain uses TRBV5-5 and TRBJ2-6; possible D gene TRBD1, 5 bases. The germline CDR1 and CDR2 sequences are SGHKS and YYEKEE (reference sequence). V gave up 3 bases and J gave up 2 bases, with 15 bases separating them. This CDR3 spans 17 amino acids. The CDR3 loop is CASSSTALTTGANVLTF. The CDR3 DNA follows: TGTGCCAGCAGCTCGACAGCCTTAACAACTGGGGCCAACGTCCTGACTTTC.

Here the CDR3 DNA reads TGCAGTGCTAGTTCGTTAGCGGTATACAATGAGCAGTTCTTC. Its translation is CSASSLAVYNEQFF. The rearrangement joins TRBV20-1 to TRBJ2-1; maybe TRBD2 (6 bases). The V and J ends lost 3 bases and 4 bases respectively, with 13 bases between them. CDR3 size: 14 residues. Germline V gene sequence: CDR1 DFQATT, CDR2 SNEGSKA (reference sequence).

This clone appeared a single time. This sequence joins TRBV27 and TRBJ1-3; no firm D call. V shed 4 bases and J shed 4 bases, with 8 bases lying between them. The V gene's germline CDR1 is MNHEY and CDR2 SMNVEV (reference sequence). The CDR3 covers 13 residues. The DNA for the CDR3 is TGTGCCAGCAGTTCACACGTGGGAAACACCATATATTTT. Translation: CASSSHVGNTIYF.

The genes are TRBV5-1 and TRBJ1-3; TRBD1 matches 10 bases. The CDR3 spans 18 residues. Trimming cost V 4 bases and J 2 bases; bases outside gene matches: 12. In germline, CDR1 is SGHRS, CDR2 YFSETQ. The DNA of the CDR3 is TGCGCCAGCAGCAGAACCGGGACAGGGGCCCAAGCTGGAAACACCATATATTTT. Residues: CASSRTGTGAQAGNTIYF.

CDR3 sequence: CASSSPDSGNEQFF. In nucleotides, the CDR3 is TGTGCCAGCAGTTCGCCGGACTCGGGGAATGAGCAGTTCTTC. The rearrangement links TRBV28 to TRBJ2-1; a possible D gene is TRBD2 (5 bases). The CDR3 runs 14 residues. V was pared by 4 bases and J by 7 bases, with 14 bases between. CDR1 is MDHEN, CDR2 SYDVKM, per germline.

As regards this clone: Other nucleotide sequences from this sample produce the same CDR3. The chain is built from TRBV5-4 and TRBJ2-2; no clear D gene. V lost 2 bases, J lost 1 base, and 3 bases lay in between. The CDR3 contains 13 residues. Germline CDR1 reads SGHNT; CDR2 reads YYREEE (reference sequence). CDR3 DNA sequence: TGTGCCAGCAGCTTACAGAACACCGGGGAGCTGTTTTTT. Protein sequence: CASSLQNTGELFF.

The rearrangement joins TRBV4-3 to TRBJ1-6; D remains ambiguous. This CDR3 contains 14 residues. The V end lost 1 base, the J end lost 7 bases, and 8 bases lay between the germline ends. CDR1 and CDR2 from the germline V gene are LGHNA and YSLEER. CDR3 sequence (DNA): TGCGCCAGCAGCCAAGGAGATCAAAATTCACCCCTCCACTTT. Its translation: CASSQGDQNSPLHF.

V gene TRBV5-1 combines with J gene TRBJ1-1, with D possibly matching TRBD1 (6 bases). The CDR3 runs 16 residues. From germline, CDR1 is SGHRS and CDR2 YFSETQ. Between the trimmed V and J ends, which lost 1 base and 2 bases, there was a span of 15 bases. The CDR3 DNA reads TGCGCCAGCAGCTTGTTTTACGCAGGGGCCAACACTGAAGCTTTCTTT. Translated: CASSLFYAGANTEAFF. The full variable domain, its missing parts supplied by reference TRBV5-1 and TRBJ1-1, is KAGVTQTPRYLIKTRGQQVTLSCSPISGHRSVSWYQQTPGQGLQFLFEYFSETQRNKGNFPGRFSGRQFSNSRSEMNVSTLELGDSALYLCASSLFYAGANTEAFFGQGTRLTVV.

The chain carries TRBV11-2 and TRBJ1-1; D unclear. Germline lookup yields CDR1 SGHAT and CDR2 FQNNGV. Trimming took 1 base from V and 7 from J, leaving 7 bases between them. This CDR3 has 12 amino acids. CDR3: CASSLVGDEAFF. CDR3 DNA sequence: TGTGCCAGCAGCTTAGTAGGAGATGAAGCTTTCTTT.

This clone was seen only a few times. The chain employs TRBV18 and TRBJ1-5; D ambiguous. The CDR3 consists of 13 residues. V shed 3 bases and J shed 5 bases, with 8 bases lying between them. CDR1 is KGHSH and CDR2 is LQKENI in the germline V gene. The CDR3 here is CASSPDIDQPQHF. CDR3 bases: TGTGCCAGCTCACCCGACATCGATCAGCCCCAGCATTTT.

The chain is built from TRBV30 and TRBJ1-5; 8 bases match TRBD1. V lost 0 bases and J lost 3; bases outside the gene matches: 7. Germline CDR1 reads GTSNPN; CDR2 reads SVGIG (reference sequence). The CDR3 length is 16 residues. Here the CDR3 reads CAWSVNAGQVNQPQHF. The DNA of the CDR3 is TGTGCCTGGAGTGTAAACGCGGGACAGGTCAATCAGCCCCAGCATTTT.

V and J are TRBV21-1 and TRBJ2-1; the D segment call TRBD2 is taken from the table without a DNA check. TRBV21-1 represents a pseudogene. The CDR3 is 16 residues long. The CDR3 coding sequence is TGTGCCAGCAGCAAAGGGGCGGGGGAAGGTTTCAATGAGCAGTTCTTC. It codes for CASSKGAGEGFNEQFF.